This TCR beta chain is from a study of post-analysis software for immune sequencing data. With regard to this clonotype: Its antigen is unknown.

J gave up 2 bases and V 3 bases, and 11 bases lay outside the gene matches. Germline V gene sequence: CDR1 SGHTA, CDR2 FQGTGA. This CDR3 comprises 17 residues. The TCR beta cDNA libraries contained unique molecular identifiers. TCRdb processed the PCR reads anew with MiXCR; each CDR3 protein has one entry. Among 650,000 to 900,000 distinct CDR3 sequences listed, around 45% were seen once. Study-wide results and caveats: There were a handful of TRBV segments more frequent in patients than controls, and TRBV5-6, TRBV5-1 and TRBV20-1 were among them.

The V gene is TRBV7-3, the J gene TRBJ2-7, with 9 bases identical to TRBD2. This sequence originates from a girl aged 5-17 years with multiple sclerosis. Sequences were obtained from blood. CDR3 amino acids: CASSLEGRTSVPYEQYF. CDR3 nucleotide sequence: TGTGCCAGCAGCTTGGAAGGACGGACTAGCGTCCCCTACGAGCAGTACTTC.